These 12 T cell receptor beta chains were all obtained from the same sample, sequenced in a study of CD8+ T cells in alopecia areata. cDNA prepared by RNA extraction and subsequent reverse transcription served as the template for sequencing. The method was immunoSEQ multiplex PCR; TCRdb's version includes in-frame clones alone and lacks a portion of them. The sample lists approximately 100,000 clones, roughly 42% occurring once. Input material: CD4+ T cells sorted from blood. Receptors were obtained from a human donor with alopecia areata.

The rearrangement joins TRBV11-2 to TRBJ2-3; no reliable D call. This CDR3 region has 12 residues. V lost 1 base and J lost 4, with 3 bases in between. From germline, CDR1 is SGHAT and CDR2 FQNNGV. CDR3 protein: CASSLGADTQYF. CDR3 bases: TGTGCCAGCAGCTTAGGAGCAGATACGCAGTATTTT. The whole variable domain, remainder taken from reference TRBV11-2 and TRBJ2-3, is EAGVAQSPRYKIIEKRQSVAFWCNPISGHATLYWYQQILGQGPKLLIQFQNNGVVDDSQLPKDRFSAERLKGVDSTLKIQPAKLEDSAVYLCASSLGADTQYFGPGTRLTVL.

CDR3 DNA sequence: TGTGCCAGCAGCCTCCTTTATGTTTATAGCAATCAGCCCCAGCATTTT. It encodes CASSLLYVYSNQPQHF. J is TRBJ1-5 and V is TRBV14; D ambiguous. Germline CDR1 is SGHDN and CDR2 is FVKESK. The CDR3 totals 16 residues. Trimming cost V 4 bases and J 0 bases, with 13 bases left between them.

V gene TRBV29-1 combines with J gene TRBJ2-5, with 7 nucleotides matching TRBD2. The V and J ends lost 7 bases and 4 bases, in that order; junction bases with no gene match: 6. The CDR3 has 12 residues. Germline loops: CDR1 SQVTM, CDR2 ANQGSEA. CDR3 sequence reads: CSALRGVETQYF. The CDR3 nucleotides are TGCAGCGCTCTCCGGGGGGTAGAGACCCAGTACTTC.

Written as DNA, the CDR3 is TGCAGCGTTGAGAGGTCCGGGGGCACAGATACGCAGTATTTT. It codes for CSVERSGGTDTQYF. The chain uses TRBV29-1 and TRBJ2-3, with D perhaps matching TRBD2 (5 bases). Germline V gene data show CDR1 as SQVTM and CDR2 as ANQGSEA. This CDR3 is 14 amino acids long. V was pared by 3 bases and J by 1 base, with 11 bases between.

In this sample, this clone turned up a few times. The chain has TRBV29-1 and TRBJ2-3, with 10 bases aligning to TRBD2. This CDR3 has 19 amino acids. Germline V gives CDR1 SQVTM, CDR2 ANQGSEA. Trimming removed 1 base from V and 4 bases from J; junction bases left unmatched: 17. The CDR3, as DNA: TGCAGCGTTGAAGTCAACCCCGGGACTAGCGCCAGGGCGGCAGATACGCAGTATTTT. It yields the protein CSVEVNPGTSARAADTQYF.

V and J are TRBV7-9 and TRBJ2-3; possible D gene TRBD1, 5 bases. CDR1 SEHNR and CDR2 FQNEAQ come from the germline V gene (reference sequence). V lost 5 bases and J 3 bases, leaving 12 bases between the germline ends. The CDR3 has 14 amino acids. The DNA for the CDR3 is TGTGCCAGCAGCCTAAATCGACAGACAGATACGCAGTATTTT. Translation gives CASSLNRQTDTQYF. The full variable domain, in which reference TRBV7-9 and TRBJ2-3 provide the parts outside the CDR3, is DTGVSQNPRHKITKRGQNVTFRCDPISEHNRLYWYRQTLGQGPEFLTYFQNEAQLEKSRLLSDRFSAERPKGSFSTLEIQRTEQGDSAMYLCASSLNRQTDTQYFGPGTRLTVL.

This clone was counted once. CDR3 coding DNA: TGCGCCAGCAGCGGGGGACGGGAATGGGGATCACCCCTCCACTTT. The encoded protein is CASSGGREWGSPLHF. The V gene is TRBV5-1, the J gene TRBJ1-6; D may be TRBD1 (5 bases). V was trimmed by 4 bases and J by 10 bases, leaving 18 bases between them. The CDR3 covers 15 residues. Germline V gene lookup returns CDR1 SGHRS and CDR2 YFSETQ.

The chain recombines TRBV29-1 with TRBJ2-4; no clear D gene. The CDR3 is 13 residues long. The germline V gene has CDR1 SQVTM and CDR2 ANQGSEA. The V and J ends lost 4 bases and 2 bases respectively, with 9 bases between them. The CDR3 bases are TGCAGCGTTGCAGCCAGGACCAAAAACATTCAGTACTTC. Its translation is CSVAARTKNIQYF.

This chain uses TRBV25-1 with TRBJ1-2; no clear D gene. The germline CDR1 and CDR2 sequences are MGHDK and SYGVNS. The germline V and J ends were trimmed by 3 bases and 2 bases, with 7 bases remaining between them. The CDR3 has 13 residues. CDR3 amino acids: CASSEAGNYGYTF. The CDR3 nucleotides are TGTGCCAGCAGTGAGGCCGGCAACTATGGCTACACCTTC.

This clone was seen many times. The rearrangement joins TRBV7-2 to TRBJ2-5, with a tentative D call TRBD2 (5 bases). The CDR3 length is 15 residues. Germline V gene sequence: CDR1 SGHTA, CDR2 FQGNSA. V lost 1 base to trimming and J lost 3 bases, with 12 bases between them. DNA for the CDR3: TGTGCCAGCAGCTTAGTGGTGGGAGCAGAAGAGACCCAGTACTTC. Protein sequence: CASSLVVGAEETQYF. The full variable domain, completed using reference TRBV7-2 and TRBJ2-5, is GAGVSQSPSNKVTEKGKDVELRCDPISGHTALYWYRQSLGQGLEFLIYFQGNSAPDKSGLPSDRFSAERTGGSVSTLTIQRTQQEDSAVYLCASSLVVGAEETQYFGPGTRLLVL.

This clone turned up a few times. V is TRBV9 and J is TRBJ2-1; 8 bases fit TRBD2. V lost 4 bases, J lost 7 bases, and 10 bases stayed unmatched. The CDR3 totals 15 residues. Germline CDR1 SGDLS, CDR2 YYNGEE. This chain's CDR3 is CASSPGLGTSNEQFF. The DNA of the CDR3 is TGTGCCAGCAGCCCGGGACTAGGAACTTCGAATGAGCAGTTCTTC.

This clone has just a few counts. The chain combines TRBV29-1 with TRBJ1-2; perhaps TRBD1 as D (5 bases). The CDR3 has 13 residues. Germline assignment: CDR1 SQVTM and CDR2 ANQGSEA. Trimming removed 6 bases from V and 5 bases from J, with 16 bases in between. The CDR3 region has the DNA TGCAGCGTGGCCCCCAGACAGACGTATGGCTACACCTTC. Protein: CSVAPRQTYGYTF.